This T cell receptor (beta chain) was recorded in a study of identical twins. There are a few counts of this clonotype. Looked up from germline, CDR1 is LGHDT and CDR2 is YNNKEL (reference sequence). Trimming cost V 4 bases and J 0 bases, with 9 bases left between them. This CDR3 has 15 amino acids. Each cDNA held unique molecular identifiers, and template switching gave it a universal primer site. TCRdb re-analysed the 5' RACE reads in MiXCR, keeping a single row per CDR3 protein. The sample yields approximately 530,000 distinct CDR3 sequences, 20% to 25% seen once. Separately, the same data were catalogued under a study of yellow fever vaccine responses in identical twins.

Sequenced: CD4+ T cells sorted from blood. This TCR was sampled from a woman aged 18-29 years in good health. The V call is TRBV3-1, the J call TRBJ2-2; D not certain. The CDR3 sequence is CASSPRTSNTGELFF. CDR3 bases: TGTGCCAGCAGCCCTCGGACCTCGAACACCGGGGAGCTGTTTTTT.